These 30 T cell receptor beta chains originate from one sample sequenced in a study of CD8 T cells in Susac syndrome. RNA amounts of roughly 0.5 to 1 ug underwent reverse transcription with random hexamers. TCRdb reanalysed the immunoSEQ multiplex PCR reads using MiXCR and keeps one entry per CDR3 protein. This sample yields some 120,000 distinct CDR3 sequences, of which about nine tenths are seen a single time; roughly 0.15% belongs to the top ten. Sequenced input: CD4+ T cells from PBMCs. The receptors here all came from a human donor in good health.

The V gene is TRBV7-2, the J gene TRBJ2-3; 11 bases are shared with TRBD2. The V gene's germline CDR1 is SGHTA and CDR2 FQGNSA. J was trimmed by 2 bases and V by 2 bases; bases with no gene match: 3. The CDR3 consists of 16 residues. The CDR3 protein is CASSLRLAGPTDTQYF. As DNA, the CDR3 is TGTGCCAGCAGCTTAAGACTAGCGGGGCCCACAGATACGCAGTATTTT.

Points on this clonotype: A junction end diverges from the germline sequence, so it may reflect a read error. The CDR3 loop is CASSGTGSTDTQYF. CDR3 nucleotide sequence: TGTGCTAGCAGCGGGACCGGGAGCACAGATACGCAGTATTTT. The chain combines TRBV7-7 with TRBJ2-3; 7 bases map to TRBD2. Per the germline V gene, CDR1 is SSHAT and CDR2 is FNYEAQ (reference sequence). The CDR3 is made up of 14 amino acids.

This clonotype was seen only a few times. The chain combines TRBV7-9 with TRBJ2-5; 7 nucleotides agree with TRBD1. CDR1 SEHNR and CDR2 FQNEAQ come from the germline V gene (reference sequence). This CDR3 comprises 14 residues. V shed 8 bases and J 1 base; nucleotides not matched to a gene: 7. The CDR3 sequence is CASGTDRSQETQYF. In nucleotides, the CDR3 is TGTGCCAGCGGGACAGACAGGAGCCAAGAGACCCAGTACTTC.

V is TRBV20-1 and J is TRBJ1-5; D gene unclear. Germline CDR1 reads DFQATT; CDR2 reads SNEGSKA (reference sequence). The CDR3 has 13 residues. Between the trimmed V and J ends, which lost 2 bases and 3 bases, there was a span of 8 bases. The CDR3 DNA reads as TGCAGTGCTAGAAAAGACCTCAATCAGCCCCAGCATTTT. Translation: CSARKDLNQPQHF.

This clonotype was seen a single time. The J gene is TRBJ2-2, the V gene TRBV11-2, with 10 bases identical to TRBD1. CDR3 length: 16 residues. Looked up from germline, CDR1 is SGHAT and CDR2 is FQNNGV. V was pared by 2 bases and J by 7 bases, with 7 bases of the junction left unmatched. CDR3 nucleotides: TGTGCCAGCAGCTTAATGGGACAGGGGTCTCACGGGGAGCTGTTTTTT. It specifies CASSLMGQGSHGELFF.

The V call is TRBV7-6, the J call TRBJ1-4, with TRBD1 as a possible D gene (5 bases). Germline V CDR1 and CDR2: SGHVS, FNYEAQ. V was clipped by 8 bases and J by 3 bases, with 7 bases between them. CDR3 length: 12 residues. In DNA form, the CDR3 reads TGTGCCAGCGGGGGTTCTAATGAAAAACTGTTTTTT. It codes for CASGGSNEKLFF.

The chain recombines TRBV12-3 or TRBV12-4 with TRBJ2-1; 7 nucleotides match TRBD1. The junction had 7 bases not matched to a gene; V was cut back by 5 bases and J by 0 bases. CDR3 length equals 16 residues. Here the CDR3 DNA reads TGTGCCAGCAGTGACTCCGGGACAGTCTCCTACAATGAGCAGTTCTTC. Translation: CASSDSGTVSYNEQFF.

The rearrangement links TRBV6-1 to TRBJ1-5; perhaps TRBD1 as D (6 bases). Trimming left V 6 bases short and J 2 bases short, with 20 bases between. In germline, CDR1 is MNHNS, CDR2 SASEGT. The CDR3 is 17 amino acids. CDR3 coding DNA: TGTGCCAGCAGCCCCTTGGCAGGGGTAGGTGGCAATCAGCCCCAGCATTTT. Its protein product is CASSPLAGVGGNQPQHF.

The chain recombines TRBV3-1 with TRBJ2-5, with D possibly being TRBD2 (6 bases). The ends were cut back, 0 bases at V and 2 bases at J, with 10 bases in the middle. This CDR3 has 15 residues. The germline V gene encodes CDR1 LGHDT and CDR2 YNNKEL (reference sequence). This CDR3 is CASSQEWRGQETQYF. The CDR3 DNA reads TGTGCCAGCAGCCAAGAATGGCGGGGACAAGAGACCCAGTACTTC.

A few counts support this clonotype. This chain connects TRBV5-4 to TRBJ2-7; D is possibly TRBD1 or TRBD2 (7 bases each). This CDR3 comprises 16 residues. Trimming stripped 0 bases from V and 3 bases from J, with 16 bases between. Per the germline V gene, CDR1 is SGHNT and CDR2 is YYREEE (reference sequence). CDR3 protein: CASSLAGGTAIYEQYF. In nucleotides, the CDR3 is TGTGCCAGCAGCTTGGCCGGGGGGACAGCGATCTACGAGCAGTACTTC.

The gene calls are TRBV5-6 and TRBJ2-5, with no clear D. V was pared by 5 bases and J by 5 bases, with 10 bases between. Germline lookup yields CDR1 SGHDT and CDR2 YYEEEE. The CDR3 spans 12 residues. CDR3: CASRISDETQYF. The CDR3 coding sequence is TGTGCCAGCAGGATCAGCGACGAGACCCAGTACTTC.

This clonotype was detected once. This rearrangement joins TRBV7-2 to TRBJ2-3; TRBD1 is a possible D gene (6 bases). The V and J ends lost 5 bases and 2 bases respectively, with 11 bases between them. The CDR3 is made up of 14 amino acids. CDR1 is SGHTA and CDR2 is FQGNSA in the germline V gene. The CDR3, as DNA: TGTGCCAGCAGCCCCGACAGGTCCACAGATACGCAGTATTTT. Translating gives CASSPDRSTDTQYF.

CDR3 sequence: CAWSRESDTQYF. In DNA, the CDR3 is TGTGCCTGGAGTCGGGAATCAGATACGCAGTATTTT. V gene TRBV30 combines with J gene TRBJ2-3, with D perhaps matching TRBD2 (5 bases). The CDR3 sequence is 12 residues long. V shed 2 bases and J shed 4 bases, with 7 bases lying between them. The germline V gene encodes CDR1 GTSNPN and CDR2 SVGIG (reference sequence).

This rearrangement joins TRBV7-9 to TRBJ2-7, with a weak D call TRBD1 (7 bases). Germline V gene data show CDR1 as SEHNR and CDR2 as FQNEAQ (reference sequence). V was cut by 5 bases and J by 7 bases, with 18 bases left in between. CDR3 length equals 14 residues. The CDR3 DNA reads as TGTGCCAGCAGCCTGCTTGGGCAGGGGGGAGAGCAGTACTTC. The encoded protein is CASSLLGQGGEQYF.

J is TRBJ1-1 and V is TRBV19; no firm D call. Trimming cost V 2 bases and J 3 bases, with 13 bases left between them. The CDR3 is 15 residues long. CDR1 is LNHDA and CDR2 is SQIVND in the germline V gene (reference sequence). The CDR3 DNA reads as TGTGCCAGTAGTATACGAAGGGAGGCTGACACTGAAGCTTTCTTT. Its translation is CASSIRREADTEAFF.

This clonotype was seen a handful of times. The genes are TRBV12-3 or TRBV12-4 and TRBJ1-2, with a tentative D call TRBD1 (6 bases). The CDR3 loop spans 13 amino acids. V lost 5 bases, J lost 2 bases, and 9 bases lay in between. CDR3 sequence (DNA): TGTGCCAGCAGTCAGGACAGCAACTATGGCTACACCTTC. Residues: CASSQDSNYGYTF.

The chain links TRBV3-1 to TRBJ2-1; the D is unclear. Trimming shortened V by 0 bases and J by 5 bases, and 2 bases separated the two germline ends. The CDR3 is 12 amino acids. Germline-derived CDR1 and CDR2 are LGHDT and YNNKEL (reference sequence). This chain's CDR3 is CASSQDHNEQFF. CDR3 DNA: TGTGCCAGCAGCCAAGACCACAATGAGCAGTTCTTC.

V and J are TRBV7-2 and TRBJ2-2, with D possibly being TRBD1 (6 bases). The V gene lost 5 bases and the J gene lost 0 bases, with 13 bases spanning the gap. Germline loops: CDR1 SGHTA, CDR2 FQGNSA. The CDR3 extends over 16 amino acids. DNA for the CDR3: TGTGCCAGCAGCCGAGGGGCAGGGGCGAACACCGGGGAGCTGTTTTTT. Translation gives CASSRGAGANTGELFF. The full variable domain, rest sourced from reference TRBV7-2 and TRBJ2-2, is GAGVSQSPSNKVTEKGKDVELRCDPISGHTALYWYRQSLGQGLEFLIYFQGNSAPDKSGLPSDRFSAERTGGSVSTLTIQRTQQEDSAVYLCASSRGAGANTGELFFGEGSRLTVL.

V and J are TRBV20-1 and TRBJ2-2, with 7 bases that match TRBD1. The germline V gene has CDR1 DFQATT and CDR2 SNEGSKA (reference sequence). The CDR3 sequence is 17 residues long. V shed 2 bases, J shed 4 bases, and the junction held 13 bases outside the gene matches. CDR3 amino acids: CSARLDREGWGTGELFF. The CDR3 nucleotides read TGCAGTGCTAGATTAGACAGGGAAGGTTGGGGCACCGGGGAGCTGTTTTTT.

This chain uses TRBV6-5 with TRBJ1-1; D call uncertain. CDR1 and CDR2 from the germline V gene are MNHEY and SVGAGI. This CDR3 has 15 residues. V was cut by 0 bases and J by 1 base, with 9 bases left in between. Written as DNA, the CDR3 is TGTGCCAGCAGTTACTCCTTTGCTGGGAACACTGAAGCTTTCTTT. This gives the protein CASSYSFAGNTEAFF.

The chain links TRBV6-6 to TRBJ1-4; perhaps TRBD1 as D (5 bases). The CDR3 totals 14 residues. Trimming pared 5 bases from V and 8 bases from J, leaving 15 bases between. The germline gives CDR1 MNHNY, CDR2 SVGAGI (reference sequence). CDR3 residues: CASSTTGPREKLFF. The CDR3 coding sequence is TGTGCCAGCAGTACGACGGGGCCTCGGGAAAAACTGTTTTTT.

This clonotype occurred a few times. Here the CDR3 DNA reads TGTGCCAGCAGCTCCCTCGCGGGAGGGAACACCGGGGAGCTGTTTTTT. This translates into CASSSLAGGNTGELFF. This rearrangement joins TRBV13 to TRBJ2-2; 8 positions match TRBD2. The CDR3 totals 16 residues. After removal of 4 bases from V and 1 base from J, the junction contained 5 bases not matched to a gene. Germline V gene lookup returns CDR1 PRHDT and CDR2 FYEKMQ (reference sequence). Full variable domain (outside the CDR3, taken from reference TRBV13 and TRBJ2-2): AAGVIQSPRHLIKEKRETATLKCYPIPRHDTVYWYQQGPGQDPQFLISFYEKMQSDKGSIPDRFSAQQFSDYHSELNMSSLELGDSALYFCASSSLAGGNTGELFFGEGSRLTVL.

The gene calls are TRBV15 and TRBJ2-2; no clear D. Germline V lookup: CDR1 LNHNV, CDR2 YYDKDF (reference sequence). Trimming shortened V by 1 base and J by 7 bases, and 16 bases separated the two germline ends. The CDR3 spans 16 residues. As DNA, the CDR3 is TGTGCCACCAGCAGAGTGGTAACGGACGCCCGCGGGGAGCTGTTTTTT. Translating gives CATSRVVTDARGELFF.

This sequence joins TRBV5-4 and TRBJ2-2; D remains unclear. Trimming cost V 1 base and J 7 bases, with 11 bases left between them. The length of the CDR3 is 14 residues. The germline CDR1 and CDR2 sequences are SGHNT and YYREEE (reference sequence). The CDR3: CASSLMGSNGELFF. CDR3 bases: TGTGCCAGCAGCTTGATGGGCTCCAACGGGGAGCTGTTTTTT.

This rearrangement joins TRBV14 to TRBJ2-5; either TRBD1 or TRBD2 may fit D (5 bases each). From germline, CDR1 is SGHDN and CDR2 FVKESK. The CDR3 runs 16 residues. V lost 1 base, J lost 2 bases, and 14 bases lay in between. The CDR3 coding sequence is TGTGCCAGCAGCCAAGTGGGAAGGGGAGATCAAGAGACCCAGTACTTC. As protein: CASSQVGRGDQETQYF.

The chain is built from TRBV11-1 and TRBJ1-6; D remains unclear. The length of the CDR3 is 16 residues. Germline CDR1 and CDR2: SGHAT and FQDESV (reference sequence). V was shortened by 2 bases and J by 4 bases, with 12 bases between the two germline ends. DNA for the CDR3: TGTGCCAGCAGCTTATCGACCCGACGGTATAATTCACCCCTCCACTTT. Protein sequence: CASSLSTRRYNSPLHF.

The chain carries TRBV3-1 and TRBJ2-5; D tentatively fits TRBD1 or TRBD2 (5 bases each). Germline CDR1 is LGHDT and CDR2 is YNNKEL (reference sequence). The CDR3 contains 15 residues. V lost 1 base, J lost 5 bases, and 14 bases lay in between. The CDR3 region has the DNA TGTGCCAGCAGCCAAGGAGTAGCGAGGGGTGAGACCCAGTACTTC. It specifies CASSQGVARGETQYF.

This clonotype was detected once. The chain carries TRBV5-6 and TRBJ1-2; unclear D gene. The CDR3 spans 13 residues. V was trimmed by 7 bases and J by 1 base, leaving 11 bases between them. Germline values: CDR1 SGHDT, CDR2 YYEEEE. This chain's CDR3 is CASSWTDNYGYTF. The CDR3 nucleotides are TGTGCCAGCTCGTGGACGGATAACTATGGCTACACCTTC.

The CDR3 sequence is CASSRDSRSYEQYF. CDR3 nucleotide sequence: TGCGCCAGCAGCCGGGACTCTCGCTCCTACGAGCAGTACTTC. The chain employs TRBV5-1 and TRBJ2-7, with a tentative D call TRBD2 (6 bases). Germline V gene data show CDR1 as SGHRS and CDR2 as YFSETQ. The CDR3 totals 14 residues. Trimming cost V 4 bases and J 0 bases, with 11 bases left between them.

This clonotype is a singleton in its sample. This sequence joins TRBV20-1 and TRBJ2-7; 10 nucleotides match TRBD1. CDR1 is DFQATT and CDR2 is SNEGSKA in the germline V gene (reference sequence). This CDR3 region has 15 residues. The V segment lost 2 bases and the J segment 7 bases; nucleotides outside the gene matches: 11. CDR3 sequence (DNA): TGCAGTGCTAGACGGGGACAGGGGACACGAGGGGAGCAGTACTTC. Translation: CSARRGQGTRGEQYF.